This TCR beta chain was found in a study of shared clonotypes between healthy human individuals. This clone was detected a few times. Germline V gives CDR1 SGHTA, CDR2 FQGNSA. Between the trimmed V and J ends, which lost 4 bases and 6 bases, there was a span of 10 bases. There are 13 residues in the CDR3. Some clones are missing from TCRdb's copy, which holds only in-frame ones; the method was immunoSEQ multiplex PCR. Found here are about 1.1 million clones, more than 75% of them singletons; the top ten hold approximately 0.52%. The sample was memory CD4+ T cells from PBMCs. The subset here: CD45RA-negative fraction. The clonotype originates from a man younger than 35 in good health. Some clones in this sample may be carry-over from other donors' samples. V usage is TRBV7-2 and J usage is TRBJ1-5; D might be TRBD1 (6 bases). CDR3 sequence: CASSYGGSQPQHF. As DNA, the CDR3 is TGTGCCAGCAGCTACGGGGGCAGTCAGCCCCAGCATTTT. Full variable domain (missing parts from reference TRBV7-2 and TRBJ1-5): GAGVSQSPSNKVTEKGKDVELRCDPISGHTALYWYRQSLGQGLEFLIYFQGNSAPDKSGLPSDRFSAERTGGSVSTLTIQRTQQEDSAVYLCASSYGGSQPQHFGDGTRLSIL.